The entry that follows covers one T cell receptor beta chain sequence. The antigen is not known. The sample belongs to a study of T cell responses to AZD1222 COVID-19 vaccine. Study-level findings and limits: The CD4 TCRs associated with vaccination extended across spike and predominated at 160-218 and 743-854. Variant regions that are unmutated are reportedly the target of nearly half of spike-specific TCRs. Donors were chiefly white British, with a greater number of females, and clonal diversity was perhaps underestimated.

The CDR3 is 13 amino acids. CDR1 and CDR2 (germline): SEHNR, FQNEAQ (reference sequence). The germline V and J ends were trimmed by 11 bases and 9 bases, with 20 bases remaining between them. Some clones are missing from TCRdb's copy, which holds only in-frame ones; the method was immunoSEQ multiplex PCR. The data hold some 100,000 clones, with roughly 84% observed a single time. The receptor was derived from an adult who received the AZD1222 COVID-19 vaccine. The V gene is TRBV7-9, the J gene TRBJ2-1; TRBD2 might be the D (5 bases). Here the sequenced sample was peripheral blood, taken 28 days after the second AZD1222 dose. The CDR3 nucleotides read TGTGCCCTAACTAGTTCTAGTCCGGGTGAGCAGTTCTTC. Protein product: CALTSSSPGEQFF.